This T cell receptor (beta chain) appears in the sequencing data of a study of blood T cell repertoires in COVID-19. As for the study in general: Acute and convalescent COVID-19 specimens originated in the United States, Italy and Spain. Nucleic acid was either cDNA or gDNA, and it came from T cells, B-cell-depleted T cells, or PBMCs.

The table lists this clone with a few counts. V shed 7 bases and J shed 5 bases, with 12 bases lying between them. From germline, CDR1 is MDHEN and CDR2 SYDVKM. The CDR3 contains 12 residues. In the original analysis: Amplifying reference gene primers gave estimates of nucleated cell counts. TCRdb's table, derived via immunoSEQ multiplex PCR, lists solely in-frame clones and lacks some. The V and J calls and clone size were taken over from that table, and D and trimming were inferred from the DNA. The table shows about 140,000 clones, with 70% to 90% occurring only once. The specimen was peripheral blood. The origin of this receptor is a human donor in a cohort sampled during active COVID-19. This chain links TRBV28 with TRBJ2-7; D unclear. The CDR3 DNA follows: TGTGCCAGCACCTCCCCTCTCCACGAGCAGTACTTC. Residues: CASTSPLHEQYF.